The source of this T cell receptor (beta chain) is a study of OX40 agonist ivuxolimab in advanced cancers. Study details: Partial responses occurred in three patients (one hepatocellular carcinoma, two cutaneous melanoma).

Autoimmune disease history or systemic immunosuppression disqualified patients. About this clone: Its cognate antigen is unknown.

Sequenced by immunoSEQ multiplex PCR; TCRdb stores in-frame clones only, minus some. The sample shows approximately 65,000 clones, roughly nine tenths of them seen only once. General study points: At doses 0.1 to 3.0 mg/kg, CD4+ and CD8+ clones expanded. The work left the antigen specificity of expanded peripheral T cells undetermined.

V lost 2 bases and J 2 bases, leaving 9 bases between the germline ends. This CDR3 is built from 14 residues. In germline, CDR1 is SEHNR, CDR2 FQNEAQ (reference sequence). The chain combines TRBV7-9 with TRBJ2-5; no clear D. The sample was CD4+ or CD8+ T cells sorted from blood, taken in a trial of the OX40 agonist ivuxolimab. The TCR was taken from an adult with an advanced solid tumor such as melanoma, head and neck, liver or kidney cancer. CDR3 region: CASSLFGLQETQYF. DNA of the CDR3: TGTGCCAGCAGCTTATTCGGTTTACAAGAGACCCAGTACTTC.